The rows below give T cell receptor beta chains drawn from one sample of a study of blood T cell repertoires in COVID-19. Assay used: immunoSEQ multiplex PCR; TCRdb lists only in-frame clones, some missing. The sample carries about 430,000 clones, 80% to 90% recorded once. Sequencing was performed on PBMCs or T cells enriched from blood (not recorded which). All receptors come from a man aged 25 to 40 who had recovered from COVID-19. Both conserved end residues are part of each CDR3. A D gene is named only where the DNA matches it firmly. The listing skips clone size in some rows; elsewhere it reads once, few, many or a size class.

TRBV7-2	TRBJ1-2	-	TRBD1	15	TGTGCCAGCAGCCCCCATGGGACAGGTGTCTATGGCTACACCTTC	CASSPHGTGVYGYTF
TRBV7-9	TRBJ2-7	-	-	13	TGTGCCACTACACCCGGGACTGACTACGAGCAGTACTTC	CATTPGTDYEQYF
TRBV7-9	TRBJ2-7	-	TRBD2	17	TGTGCCAGCAGTTCGGACAAGCGGGAGGACCCTTCCTACGAGCAGTACTTC	CASSSDKREDPSYEQYF
TRBV5-6	TRBJ1-5	-	-	15	TGTGCCAGCAGCTTGCTTGCAGGGAGCAATCAGCCCCAGCATTTT	CASSLLAGSNQPQHF
TRBV5-1	TRBJ2-5	-	TRBD2	16	TGCGCCAGCAGCTTAAACTTACTAGCGGCACAAGAGACCCAGTACTTC	CASSLNLLAAQETQYF
TRBV9	TRBJ2-5	-	TRBD2	17	TGTGCCAGCAGCGTGGCCCGGACTAGCGGGAGCGATGAGACCCAGTACTTC	CASSVARTSGSDETQYF
TRBV30	TRBJ2-2	once	TRBD1	16	TGTGCCTGGAGTGCGGACAGGGGGCGTTACACCGGGGAGCTGTTTTTT	CAWSADRGRYTGELFF
TRBV28	TRBJ2-7	few	TRBD2	12	TGTGCCAGCAGCCGGGGGGACTACGAGCAGTACTTC	CASSRGDYEQYF
TRBV6-2/TRBV6-3	TRBJ2-7	-	-	11	TGTGCCAGCAGTTTACTACGCGAGCAGTACTTC	CASSLLREQYF
TRBV11-1	TRBJ2-1	-	TRBD2	15	TGTGCCAGCCGCTTAAGCGGGAGTATTTACAATGAGCAGTTCTTC	CASRLSGSIYNEQFF
TRBV12-3/TRBV12-4	TRBJ2-7	-	-	12	TGTGCCAGCAGTTTTGACAGGAACTCCGCTGGGTTC	CASSFDRNSAGF
TRBV27	TRBJ2-1	once	TRBD2	14	TGTGCCAGCAGTTTAGGACTAGCTAACAATGAGCAGTTCTTC	CASSLGLANNEQFF
TRBV6-1	TRBJ1-6	-	TRBD1	18	TGTGCCAGCAGTGAGGGGGGACAGTTGATAAGCTATAATTCACCCCTCCACTTT	CASSEGGQLISYNSPLHF
TRBV29-1	TRBJ2-2	-	-	14	TGCAGCGTTGAGCTCCAGGAATACACCGGGGAGCTGTTTTTT	CSVELQEYTGELFF
TRBV11-2	TRBJ2-1	few	TRBD2	18	TGTGCCAGCAGCCAACGAATTTCAAAGACTAGCGGGAGTACTGAGCAGTTCTTC	CASSQRISKTSGSTEQFF
TRBV10-3	TRBJ1-5	-	-	13	TGTGCCACCCAACGCCCGGGAAATCAGCCCCAGCATTTT	CATQRPGNQPQHF
TRBV28	TRBJ2-2	-	TRBD1	18	TGTGCCAGCGTCCCCGGGACAGGCCGAACACGCAACACCGGGGAGCTGTTTTTT	CASVPGTGRTRNTGELFF
TRBV10-1	TRBJ2-7	few	TRBD2	17	TGCGCCAGCCTGTTTCTAGCGGGAGGGAGTTTCTCCTACGAGCAGTACTTC	CASLFLAGGSFSYEQYF
TRBV19	TRBJ2-1	-	-	16	TGTGCCAGTAGCCCCCCTAGCTCTCTCTCCTACAATGAGCAGTTCTTC	CASSPPSSLSYNEQFF
TRBV15	TRBJ1-2	-	-	16	TGTGCCACCAGCAGAGCTAGGGGTAGGGCTAACTATGGCTACACCTTC	CATSRARGRANYGYTF
TRBV24-1	TRBJ2-1	-	TRBD1	17	TGTGCCACCAGTGATCCTGACGGGACAGGGTTTCGCAATGAGCAGTTCTTC	CATSDPDGTGFRNEQFF
TRBV5-6	TRBJ2-1	-	-	15	TGTGCCAGCAGCCCAGGGACTCCCAGCGAGGGTGAGCAGTTCTTC	CASSPGTPSEGEQFF
TRBV5-6	TRBJ2-5	-	-	14	TGTGCCAGCAGCTTGCGTTCCCGGGAAGAGACCCAGTACTTC	CASSLRSREETQYF
TRBV10-3	TRBJ2-7	-	TRBD2	13	TGTGCCATCAGTAGCGGGACTCTCTACGAGCAGTACTTC	CAISSGTLYEQYF
TRBV5-1	TRBJ1-1	-	-	14	TGCGCCAGCAGCTTAGAGGGAGGGAACACTGAAGCTTTCTTT	CASSLEGGNTEAFF
TRBV7-6	TRBJ2-7	-	-	14	TGTGCCAGCAGCCCGCATGGGGCTGTCTACGAGCAGTACTTC	CASSPHGAVYEQYF